A single sample is the source of the 28 T cell receptor beta chains below, sequenced in a study of blood T cells in healthy people across ages. The authors ran a second PCR of 7 to 11 cycles using a sample-barcoded 5' primer and a J-beta primer mix. In TCRdb, the 5' RACE reads were re-called with MiXCR into one record per CDR3 protein. The table lists approximately 800,000 distinct CDR3 sequences, about 55% of them singletons. The source material was blood. The receptors originated from a man aged 80 or over in good health.

This clonotype was counted only a few times. The chain couples TRBV20-1 to TRBJ2-5; 8 nucleotides match TRBD2. CDR3 length: 17 amino acids. Germline CDR1 reads DFQATT; CDR2 reads SNEGSKA (reference sequence). The V gene end was trimmed by 6 bases and the J gene end by 1 base; junction bases not matched to a gene: 16. This CDR3 reads CSAVDHGGEVVQETQYF. CDR3 in DNA: TGCAGTGCCGTTGACCACGGGGGGGAAGTGGTCCAAGAGACCCAGTACTTC.

The rearrangement uses TRBV4-1 and TRBJ2-4; TRBD2 aligns across 11 bases. The assigned J gene may be wrong: the sequence end matches TRBJ2-7 better. Per germline, CDR1 MGHRA and CDR2 YSYEKL. The CDR3 loop spans 15 amino acids. CDR3 DNA sequence: TGCGCCAGCAGCCAAGGACTAGCGGGATTCTACGAGCAGTACTTC. This sequence encodes CASSQGLAGFYEQYF.

The CDR3 nucleotides read TGCAGTGCTCGACCCCATTCGGGCAAAAACATTCAGTACTTC. Amino acid sequence: CSARPHSGKNIQYF. The chain combines TRBV20-1 with TRBJ2-4, with D hard to call. CDR3 length: 14 residues. Germline-derived CDR1 and CDR2 are DFQATT and SNEGSKA (reference sequence). V was shortened by 5 bases and J by 3 bases, with 14 bases between the two germline ends.

A single count supports this clonotype. The chain uses TRBV9 and TRBJ2-1; D ambiguous. Trimming removed 0 bases from V and 0 bases from J, with 10 bases in between. The CDR3 extends over 16 amino acids. Germline CDR1 is SGDLS and CDR2 is YYNGEE. The CDR3 DNA reads TGTGCCAGCAGCGTAGAGTTTCGGAGCTCCTACAATGAGCAGTTCTTC. The encoded protein is CASSVEFRSSYNEQFF.

In its sample, this clonotype was seen many times. The gene calls are TRBV3-1 and TRBJ2-3; a weak D match, TRBD2 (6 bases). Germline V gene sequence: CDR1 LGHDT, CDR2 YNNKEL (reference sequence). The CDR3 length is 17 residues. V was trimmed by 2 bases and J by 2 bases, leaving 17 bases between them. Here the CDR3 reads CASSQRLVGQNTDTQYF. CDR3 nucleotides: TGTGCCAGCAGCCAACGACTAGTCGGGCAGAACACAGATACGCAGTATTTT.

This clonotype occurred once. V gene TRBV15 combines with J gene TRBJ2-1, with 8 bases matching TRBD2. Losses at the gene ends were 0 bases for V and 0 bases for J; bases not matched to a gene: 4. Germline CDR1 is LNHNV and CDR2 is YYDKDF (reference sequence). This CDR3 has 17 amino acids. CDR3 DNA sequence: TGTGCCACCAGCAGAGATGGAGGACTAGCCTCCTACAATGAGCAGTTCTTC. Amino acids: CATSRDGGLASYNEQFF. Based on the CDR3 plus reference TRBV15 and TRBJ2-1, the full variable domain is DAMVIQNPRYQVTQFGKPVTLSCSQTLNHNVMYWYQQKSSQAPKLLFHYYDKDFNNEADTPDNFQSRRPNTSFCFLDIRSPGLGDTAMYLCATSRDGGLASYNEQFFGPGTRLTVL.

The gene calls are TRBV29-1 and TRBJ2-5; possibly TRBD1 for D (6 bases). Germline V gives CDR1 SQVTM, CDR2 ANQGSEA. Trimming took 7 bases from V and 7 from J, leaving 16 bases between them. The CDR3 is 12 amino acids. CDR3 nucleotides: TGCAGCGGGACAACAGGGATAGGGACCCAGTACTTC. Amino acids: CSGTTGIGTQYF. Full variable domain (rest looked up from reference TRBV29-1 and TRBJ2-5): SAVISQKPSRDICQRGTSLTIQCQVDSQVTMMFWYRQQPGQSLTLIATANQGSEATYESGFVIDKFPISRPNLTFSTLTVSNMSPEDSSIYLCSGTTGIGTQYFGPGTRLLVL.

Many counts were recorded for this clonotype. The rearrangement joins TRBV2 to TRBJ2-6; D uncertain. The V gene lost 6 bases and the J gene lost 0 bases, with 21 bases spanning the gap. The CDR3 runs 19 residues. The germline gives CDR1 SNHLY, CDR2 FYNNEI. The CDR3 region has the DNA TGTGCCAGCAGCTCCAGATGGGGTCAGATCAGCTCTGGGGCCAACGTCCTGACTTTC. It specifies CASSSRWGQISSGANVLTF.

The chain carries TRBV24-1 and TRBJ1-2; D remains unclear. This CDR3 region has 13 residues. In germline, CDR1 is KGHDR, CDR2 SFDVKD. Deletions cut 4 bases from V and 7 bases from J, with 12 bases between. CDR3 region: CATSEFGVAGYTF. CDR3 sequence (DNA): TGTGCCACCAGTGAGTTCGGGGTGGCTGGCTACACCTTC.

Only one count was recorded for this clonotype. The V gene is TRBV20-1, the J gene TRBJ2-4; 8 positions agree with TRBD1. The J call may be incorrect, as the DNA end agrees better with TRBJ2-7. Germline assignment: CDR1 DFQATT and CDR2 SNEGSKA (reference sequence). This CDR3 is built from 15 residues. CDR3 amino acids: CSASVGTGGPYEQYF. CDR3 coding DNA: TGCAGTGCTAGCGTCGGAACAGGGGGTCCCTACGAGCAGTACTTC.

The chain links TRBV3-1 to TRBJ2-5, with 7 bases fitting TRBD1. The CDR3 sequence is 15 residues long. The ends lost 0 bases at V and 11 bases at J; junction bases unmatched: 12. In germline, CDR1 is LGHDT, CDR2 YNNKEL (reference sequence). The CDR3, as DNA: TGTGCCAGCAGCCAAGATGAGGACAGGTTCAATGAGCAGTACTTC. It codes for CASSQDEDRFNEQYF.

The rearrangement links TRBV28 to TRBJ2-7; unclear D gene. CDR3 length equals 13 residues. Trimming left V 3 bases short and J 2 bases short, with 8 bases between. Germline-derived CDR1 and CDR2 are MDHEN and SYDVKM. CDR3 DNA sequence: TGTGCCAGCAGTTTTGGTTGGACCTACGAGCAGTACTTC. This codes for CASSFGWTYEQYF.

The rearrangement uses TRBV14 and TRBJ2-7; 11 bases match TRBD2. Germline trimming cut 1 base from V and 1 base from J; bases unmatched to any gene: 12. The germline V gene encodes CDR1 SGHDN and CDR2 FVKESK. CDR3 length: 19 residues. CDR3 sequence (DNA): TGTGCCAGCAGCCAAGGACCGGGGCTAGCGGGAGGTTTTTCCTACGAGCAGTACTTC. Amino acid sequence: CASSQGPGLAGGFSYEQYF.

This clonotype has only a few counts. This chain's CDR3 is CASSTGTSGSYEQFF. CDR3 in DNA: TGTGCCAGCAGTACAGGGACTAGCGGGAGTTATGAGCAGTTCTTC. This chain uses TRBV12-3 or TRBV12-4 with TRBJ2-1; 14 nucleotides agree with TRBD2. After removal of 5 bases from V and 8 bases from J, the junction contained 5 bases not matched to a gene. The CDR3 is 15 residues long.

The chain links TRBV27 to TRBJ1-2; 7 bases are a match to TRBD1. The CDR3 is 14 residues long. Germline CDR1 reads MNHEY; CDR2 reads SMNVEV (reference sequence). V dropped 6 bases and J dropped 4; count of bases not matched to a gene: 8. This chain's CDR3 is CASSTAPGGYGYTF. Here the CDR3 DNA reads TGTGCCAGCAGCACCGCCCCAGGGGGCTATGGCTACACCTTC.

This clonotype was counted between two and nine times. This chain links TRBV7-2 with TRBJ2-1, with 10 nucleotides matching TRBD2. Trimming took 6 bases from V and 7 from J; bases not matched to a gene: 9. This CDR3 is built from 15 residues. Germline CDR1 and CDR2: SGHTA and FQGNSA. The CDR3 DNA reads as TGTGCCAGCAGGGAGAGCGGGAGGGCCGGGAATGAGCAGTTCTTC. It specifies CASRESGRAGNEQFF.

As to this clonotype: A clone one base away is much larger, so this may be a read error. The chain uses TRBV20-1 and TRBJ2-1, with 7 bases matching TRBD2. Germline V lookup: CDR1 DFQATT, CDR2 SNEGSKA (reference sequence). The CDR3 has 14 residues. The junction had 13 bases not matched to a gene; V was cut back by 1 base and J by 13 bases. The CDR3 is CSARAGGRVETQFF. The CDR3 DNA is TGCAGTGCTAGAGCGGGCGGGAGAGTGGAGACCCAGTTCTTC.

This clonotype was recorded a few times. The chain joins TRBV10-3 to TRBJ2-5; TRBD2 agrees at 10 bases. The CDR3 is made up of 16 amino acids. After removal of 11 bases from V and 1 base from J, the junction contained 13 bases not matched to a gene. Germline V CDR1 and CDR2: ENHRY, SYGVKD. The CDR3 here is CASQPALAGPQETQYF. The DNA for the CDR3 is TGTGCCTCCCAACCCGCACTAGCGGGACCCCAAGAGACCCAGTACTTC.

This clonotype was counted a single time. The CDR3 nucleotides read TGCAGTGCTAGAGATTCTGGGCCTAGCGGAGCGGGCCATGAGCAGTTCTTC. As protein: CSARDSGPSGAGHEQFF. This chain uses TRBV20-1 with TRBJ2-1; 7 bases fit TRBD2. In germline, CDR1 is DFQATT, CDR2 SNEGSKA (reference sequence). After removal of 0 bases from V and 8 bases from J, the junction contained 16 bases not matched to a gene. CDR3 length equals 17 residues.

The chain's CDR3 is CASSHMGLAGEGEQFF. The CDR3 region has the DNA TGTGCCAGCAGTCATATGGGACTAGCGGGAGAGGGTGAGCAGTTCTTC. The chain uses TRBV12-3 or TRBV12-4 and TRBJ2-1, with 14 bases that match TRBD2. The CDR3 runs to 16 residues. V gave up 5 bases and J gave up 9 bases; unmatched junction bases: 9.

V usage is TRBV7-2 and J usage is TRBJ2-1, with 8 bases matching TRBD2. The end of the DNA is better explained by TRBJ2-7, so the J call may be wrong. From germline, CDR1 is SGHTA and CDR2 FQGNSA. The CDR3 is 15 amino acids. The CDR3 DNA sequence: TGTGCCAGCAGCTCACTAGCGGAGCTACTCAATGAGCAGTACTTC. This translates into CASSSLAELLNEQYF.

The rearrangement uses TRBV5-1 and TRBJ2-7; maybe TRBD1 (6 bases). Trimming removed 0 bases at V and 6 bases at J, with 13 bases between. The CDR3 is 14 residues long. Looked up from germline, CDR1 is SGHRS and CDR2 is YFSETQ. For the CDR3, the DNA is TGCGCCAGCAGCTTGGCGGCAGGGGTGTTCGAGCAGTACTTC. Amino acid sequence: CASSLAAGVFEQYF.

This chain joins TRBV20-1 and TRBJ2-3, with D possibly matching TRBD2 (6 bases). Germline CDR1 DFQATT, CDR2 SNEGSKA (reference sequence). The length of the CDR3 is 15 residues. V was cut by 4 bases and J by 4 bases, with 18 bases left in between. Here the CDR3 DNA reads TGCAGTGCTACTTTAGCGGAGAAGGGTGCAGATACGCAGTATTTT. Translation gives CSATLAEKGADTQYF.

In its sample, this clonotype was seen a few times. The rearrangement joins TRBV6-6 to TRBJ2-5; 10 bases match TRBD2. V shed 9 bases and J 5 bases; nucleotides not matched to a gene: 9. Germline CDR1 is MNHNY and CDR2 is SVGAGI (reference sequence). This CDR3 has 14 residues. In DNA form, the CDR3 reads TGTGCCAGTACCAGAGCGGGAGGGCCGGAGACCCAGTACTTC. As protein: CASTRAGGPETQYF.

The J gene is TRBJ1-1, the V gene TRBV12-5; TRBD1 might be the D (6 bases). CDR1 is LGHNT, CDR2 FRNRAP, per germline. Trimming stripped 5 bases from V and 7 bases from J, with 14 bases between. The CDR3 loop spans 13 amino acids. The CDR3 nucleotides read TGTGCTAGTGGTCCCACCCTAGGGGGTGAAGCTTTCTTT. Amino acid sequence: CASGPTLGGEAFF.

This clonotype was detected only a few times. The chain is built from TRBV25-1 and TRBJ2-4; D unresolved. The J call may not be correct, given that the DNA end is closer to TRBJ2-7. The CDR3 has 13 residues. CDR1 MGHDK and CDR2 SYGVNS come from the germline V gene. CDR3 sequence reads: CASSDLAAGEQYF. For the CDR3, the DNA is TGTGCCAGCAGTGATCTGGCAGCCGGCGAGCAGTACTTC.

This clonotype has only a few counts. The V call is TRBV20-1, the J call TRBJ2-7, with D possibly matching TRBD2 (6 bases). Trimming pared 0 bases from V and 2 bases from J, leaving 14 bases between. The length of the CDR3 is 15 residues. Per the germline V gene, CDR1 is DFQATT and CDR2 is SNEGSKA (reference sequence). Here the CDR3 DNA reads TGCAGTGCTAGAGAGGAGGGAGGCCCAACCTACGAGCAGTACTTC. This gives the protein CSAREEGGPTYEQYF.

This clonotype came up a few times. The V and J genes are TRBV20-1 and TRBJ2-4; TRBD1 matches 9 bases. The J call may be wrong; the DNA end is better matched by TRBJ2-7. Germline V gene sequence: CDR1 DFQATT, CDR2 SNEGSKA (reference sequence). The CDR3 covers 14 residues. Written as DNA, the CDR3 is TGCAGTGGGTCCGGACAGGGGATCCTCTACGAGCAGTACTTC. This codes for CSGSGQGILYEQYF.